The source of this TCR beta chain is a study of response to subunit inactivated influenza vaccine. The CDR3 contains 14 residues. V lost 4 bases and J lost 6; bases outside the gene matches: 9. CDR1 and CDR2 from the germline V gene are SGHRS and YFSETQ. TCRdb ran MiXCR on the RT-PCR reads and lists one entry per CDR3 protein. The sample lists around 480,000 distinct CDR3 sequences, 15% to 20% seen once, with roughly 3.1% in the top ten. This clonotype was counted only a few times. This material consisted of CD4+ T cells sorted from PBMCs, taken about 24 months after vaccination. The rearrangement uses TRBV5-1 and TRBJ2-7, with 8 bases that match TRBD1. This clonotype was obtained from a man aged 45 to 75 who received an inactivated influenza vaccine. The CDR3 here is CASSPVQGVIEQYF. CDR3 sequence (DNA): TGCGCCAGCAGCCCCGTACAGGGGGTGATCGAGCAGTACTTC.